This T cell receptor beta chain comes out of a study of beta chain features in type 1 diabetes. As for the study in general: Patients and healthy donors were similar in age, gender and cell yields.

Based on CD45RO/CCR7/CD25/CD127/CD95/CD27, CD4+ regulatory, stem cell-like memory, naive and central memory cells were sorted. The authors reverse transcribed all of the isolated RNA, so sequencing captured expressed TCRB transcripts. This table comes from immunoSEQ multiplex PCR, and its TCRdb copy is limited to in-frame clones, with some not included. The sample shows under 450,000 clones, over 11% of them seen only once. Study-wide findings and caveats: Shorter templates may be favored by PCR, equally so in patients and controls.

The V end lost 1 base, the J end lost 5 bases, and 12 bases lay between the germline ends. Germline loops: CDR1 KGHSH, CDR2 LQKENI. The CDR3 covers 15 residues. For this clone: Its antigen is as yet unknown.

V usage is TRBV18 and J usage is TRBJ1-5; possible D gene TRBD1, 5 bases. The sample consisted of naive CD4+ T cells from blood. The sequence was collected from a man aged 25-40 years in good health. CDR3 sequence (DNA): TGTGCCAGCTCACCACTGGCCAGGGAAGATCAGCCCCAGCATTTT. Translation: CASSPLAREDQPQHF.